This TCR beta chain comes out of a study of regulatory T cells in long-lasting Graves disease (dated by TCRdb to 2020 to 2022). For context, the study as a whole: To count as having persistent Graves' disease, a patient had to have received antithyroid drug treatment for over 5 years with TSH receptor autoantibodies remaining persistently positive. Peripheral blood TCR sequencing and RNA sequencing compared persistent Graves' disease patients with newly diagnosed Graves' disease patients. Persistent Graves' disease patients in the clinical cohort had taken antithyroid drugs for approximately 9.5 years on average. A total of about 35 samples underwent TCR sequencing, from around 13 patients with persistent Graves' disease and roughly 20 patients with newly diagnosed Graves' disease. The study took place in China and was registered as a clinical trial.

In the paper's terms, the time point label means: persistent/refractory GD, antithyroid drugs over 5 years with positive TRAb. For both TCR sequencing and RNA sequencing, RNA was extracted from PBMCs in TRIzol. Graves' disease was diagnosed according to American Thyroid Association guidelines. Recruitment of patients was carried out at an endocrinology department in Xi'an, China. Each patient gave roughly 8.4 milliliters of peripheral blood, collected in an EDTA anticoagulant tube. PBMCs were isolated by Ficoll Paque Plus density gradient separation without further T cell sorting. RNA quality was checked with an Agilent 2100 Bioanalyzer and agarose gel, and concentration with a NanoDrop 2000. The study at large found these results: Compared with newly diagnosed patients, persistent Graves' disease patients had lower TCR Shannon entropy and fewer highly expanded clones, which suggests clonal expansion. Sequencing and analysis were limited to the TCR beta chain. Because the primary lesion, thyroid tissue, could not be accessed, the study looked at peripheral blood alone. Patients with persistent disease shared more public clonotypes (fewer than 3,000) than newly diagnosed patients did (more than 900). TRBV28, TRBJ1-2 and TRBJ2-5 were preferentially used in persistent disease, while TRBV20-1 and TRBJ2-1 were favored in newly diagnosed disease. As a limitation, the authors acknowledged that the small sample size may reduce accuracy.

The CDR3 runs 14 amino acids, cysteine and phenylalanine included. The CDR3 DNA has 42 bases and is translated from base 1. Relative to germline, V is 3 bases shorter and J is 6 bases shorter, with 11 bases between their ends. CDR1 and CDR2 are read off the germline V gene as SNHLY and FYNNEI. The library was prepared using multiplex PCR. Instrument used: Illumina HiSeq 4000. iRepertoire HTBI primers and Arm-PCR amplification of CDR3 regions were used to construct TCR beta libraries. Before sequencing, the PCR products underwent gel purification. Concerning the study's data processing: Across samples, approximately 68 TRBV and over 11 TRBJ segments were identified and used for gene usage analysis of CDR3 amino acid clonotypes. Filtered high-quality paired reads were merged into contigs using COPE and FqMerger. BLAST was used to align contigs to the IMGT TRBV, TRBD and TRBJ reference genes, and CDR3 was defined following IMGT. Any clonotype with a frequency above 0.1% was counted as a highly expanded clone. Repertoire diversity was measured by Shannon entropy, and V-J evenness by the Gini coefficient. A clonotype found in more than one individual was treated as public. Through fastp at Q25 and MiXCR, TCRdb rebuilt clones from the public reads, retaining in-frame beta chains. Merged by CDR3 protein, the rows form single entries marked with the most common genes and DNA. In this record, the V and J calls reflect TCRdb's handling and not the investigators' own analysis. For this sample the table gives about 430,000 distinct CDR3 sequences, of which approximately 22% were detected only once. Together, the top ten hold 13% to 15% of the sample.

A note on this clonotype: It lacks a known antigen. The record has no base qualities; no much larger clone is one base away.

The sequence came from a female donor with Graves disease. The sequenced sample was peripheral blood mononuclear cells (PBMCs), obtained when the disease was refractory, from a patient treated with antithyroid drugs. The chain uses TRBV2 and TRBJ2-2; too little of a D gene remains to name it. The CDR3 in this case is CASSDGRMAGELFF. The sequenced DNA is TGTGCCAGCAGTGACGGCAGGATGGCCGGGGAGCTGTTTTTT.